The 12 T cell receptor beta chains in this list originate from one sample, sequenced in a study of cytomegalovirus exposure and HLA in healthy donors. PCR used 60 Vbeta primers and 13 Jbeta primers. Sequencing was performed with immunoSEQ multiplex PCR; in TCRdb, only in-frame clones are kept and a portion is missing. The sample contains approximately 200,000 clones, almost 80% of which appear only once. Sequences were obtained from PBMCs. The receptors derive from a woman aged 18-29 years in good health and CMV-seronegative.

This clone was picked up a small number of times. CDR3 amino acids: CASTPNLGQYQPQHF. The CDR3 nucleotides read TGTGCCAGCACTCCTAACTTAGGACAGTATCAGCCCCAGCATTTT. This sequence joins TRBV6-6 and TRBJ1-5, with a weak D call TRBD1 (6 bases). This CDR3 has 15 amino acids. V lost 7 bases and J 5 bases, leaving 18 bases between the germline ends. Germline loops: CDR1 MNHNY, CDR2 SVGAGI (reference sequence).

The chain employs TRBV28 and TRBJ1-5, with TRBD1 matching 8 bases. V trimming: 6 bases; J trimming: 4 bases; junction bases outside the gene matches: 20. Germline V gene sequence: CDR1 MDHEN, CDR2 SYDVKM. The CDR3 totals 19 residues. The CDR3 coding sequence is TGTGCCAGCAGGCGAGGCCCGGTTCAGGGGGCGTTGGGAAATCAGCCCCAGCATTTT. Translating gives CASRRGPVQGALGNQPQHF.

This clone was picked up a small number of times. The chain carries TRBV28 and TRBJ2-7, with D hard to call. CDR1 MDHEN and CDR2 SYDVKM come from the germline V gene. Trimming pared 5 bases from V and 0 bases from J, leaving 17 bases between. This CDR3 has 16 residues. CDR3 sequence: CASSPPPGRLSYEQYF. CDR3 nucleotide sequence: TGTGCCAGCAGTCCGCCCCCGGGTAGGCTCTCCTACGAGCAGTACTTC. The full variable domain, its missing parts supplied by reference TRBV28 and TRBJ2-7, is DVKVTQSSRYLVKRTGEKVFLECVQDMDHENMFWYRQDPGLGLRLIYFSYDVKMKEKGDIPEGYSVSREKKERFSLILESASTNQTSMYLCASSPPPGRLSYEQYFGPGTRLTVT.

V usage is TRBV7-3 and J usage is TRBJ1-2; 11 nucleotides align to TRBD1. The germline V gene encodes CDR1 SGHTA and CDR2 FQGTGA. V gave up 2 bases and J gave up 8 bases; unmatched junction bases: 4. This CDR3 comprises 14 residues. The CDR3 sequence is CASSLGDRGEGYTF. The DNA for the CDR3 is TGTGCCAGCAGCTTAGGGGACAGGGGGGAAGGCTACACCTTC. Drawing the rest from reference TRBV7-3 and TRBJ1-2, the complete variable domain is GAGVSQTPSNKVTEKGKYVELRCDPISGHTALYWYRQSLGQGPEFLIYFQGTGAADDSGLPNDRFFAVRPEGSVSTLKIQRTERGDSAVYLCASSLGDRGEGYTFGSGTRLTVV.

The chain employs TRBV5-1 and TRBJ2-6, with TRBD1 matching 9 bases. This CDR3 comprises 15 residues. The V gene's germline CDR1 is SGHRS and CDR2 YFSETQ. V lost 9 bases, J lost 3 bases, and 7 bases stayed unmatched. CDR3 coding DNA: TGCGCCACGAGACAGGGGGGAGGTGGGGCCAACGTCCTGACTTTC. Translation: CATRQGGGGANVLTF.

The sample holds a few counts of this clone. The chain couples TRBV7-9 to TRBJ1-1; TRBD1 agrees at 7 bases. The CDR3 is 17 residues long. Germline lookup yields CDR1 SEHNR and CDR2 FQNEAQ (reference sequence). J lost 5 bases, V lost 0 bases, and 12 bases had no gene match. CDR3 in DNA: TGTGCCAGCAGCTTAGCGTACGAGGACAGGAAAAAAACTGAAGCTTTCTTT. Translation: CASSLAYEDRKKTEAFF.

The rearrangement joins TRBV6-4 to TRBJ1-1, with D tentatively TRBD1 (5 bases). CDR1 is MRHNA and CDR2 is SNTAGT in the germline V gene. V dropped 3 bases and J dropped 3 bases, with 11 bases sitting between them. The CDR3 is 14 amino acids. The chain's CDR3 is CASSEEGDYTEAFF. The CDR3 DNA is TGTGCCAGCAGTGAAGAAGGGGATTACACTGAAGCTTTCTTT.

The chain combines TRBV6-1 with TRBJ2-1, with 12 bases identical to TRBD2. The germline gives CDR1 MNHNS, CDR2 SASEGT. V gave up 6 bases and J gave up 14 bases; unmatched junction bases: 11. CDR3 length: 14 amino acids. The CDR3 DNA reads TGTGCCAGCAGAGAGGGGACTAGCGGGCGAGGGGAGTTCTTC. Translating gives CASREGTSGRGEFF.

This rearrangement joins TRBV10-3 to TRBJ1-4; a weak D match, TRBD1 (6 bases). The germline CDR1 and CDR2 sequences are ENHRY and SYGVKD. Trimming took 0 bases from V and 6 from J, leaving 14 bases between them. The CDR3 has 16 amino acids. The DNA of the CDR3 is TGTGCCATCAGTGAGTCTCAGGGGCTCGGGCATGAAAAACTGTTTTTT. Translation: CAISESQGLGHEKLFF.

CDR3 residues: CASSLGSGDTYEQYF. CDR3 sequence (DNA): TGTGCCAGCAGCTTGGGGTCTGGAGATACCTACGAGCAGTACTTC. The chain joins TRBV5-6 to TRBJ2-7; D unresolved. The V end was cut by 0 bases, the J end by 2 bases, with 12 bases between. Germline loops: CDR1 SGHDT, CDR2 YYEEEE. The CDR3 is made up of 15 amino acids.

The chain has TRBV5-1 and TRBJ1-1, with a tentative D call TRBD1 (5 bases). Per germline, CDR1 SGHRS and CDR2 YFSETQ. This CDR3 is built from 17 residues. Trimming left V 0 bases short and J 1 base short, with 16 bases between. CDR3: CASSLESSKTANTEAFF. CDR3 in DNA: TGCGCCAGCAGCTTGGAGTCGTCCAAGACAGCGAACACTGAAGCTTTCTTT.

CDR3 bases: TGTGCCAGCAGCTTTGAGTTGAGCGGGAGCACAGATACGCAGTATTTT. Its protein is CASSFELSGSTDTQYF. V is TRBV5-5 and J is TRBJ2-3; D is perhaps TRBD2 (6 bases). Trimming shortened V by 2 bases and J by 0 bases, and 13 bases separated the two germline ends. Germline lookup yields CDR1 SGHKS and CDR2 YYEKEE (reference sequence). This CDR3 comprises 16 residues.